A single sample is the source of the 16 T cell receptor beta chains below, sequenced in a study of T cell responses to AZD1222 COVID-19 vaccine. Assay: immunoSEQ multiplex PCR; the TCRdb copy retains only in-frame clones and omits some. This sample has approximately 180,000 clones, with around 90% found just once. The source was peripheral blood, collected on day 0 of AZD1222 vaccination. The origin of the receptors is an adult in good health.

CDR3 sequence: CASSDRAKATGNEQFF. In nucleotides, the CDR3 is TGCGCCAGCAGTGACAGGGCCAAGGCCACCGGCAATGAGCAGTTCTTC. The V and J genes are TRBV10-2 and TRBJ2-1, with D possibly matching TRBD1 (5 bases). Germline-derived CDR1 and CDR2 are WSHSY and SAAADI. V was shortened by 3 bases and J by 6 bases, with 18 bases between the two germline ends. CDR3 length: 16 amino acids.

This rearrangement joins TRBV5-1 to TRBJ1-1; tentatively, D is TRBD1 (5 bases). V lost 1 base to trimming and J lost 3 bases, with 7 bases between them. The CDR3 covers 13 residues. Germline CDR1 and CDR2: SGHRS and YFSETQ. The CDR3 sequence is CASSLTGYTEAFF. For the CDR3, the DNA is TGCGCCAGCAGCTTGACAGGATACACTGAAGCTTTCTTT.

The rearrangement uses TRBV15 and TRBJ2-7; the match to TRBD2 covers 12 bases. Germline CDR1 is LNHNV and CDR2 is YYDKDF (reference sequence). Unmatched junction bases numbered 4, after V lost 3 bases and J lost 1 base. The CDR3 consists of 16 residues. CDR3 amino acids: CATSSRGLAGSYEQYF. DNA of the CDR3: TGTGCCACCAGCAGCCGTGGACTAGCGGGATCCTACGAGCAGTACTTC.

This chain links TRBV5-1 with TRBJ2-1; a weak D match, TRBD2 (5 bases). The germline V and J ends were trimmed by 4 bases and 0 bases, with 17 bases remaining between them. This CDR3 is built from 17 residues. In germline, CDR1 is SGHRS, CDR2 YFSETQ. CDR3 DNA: TGCGCCAGCAGCCCTAGGACTGTTACGAGCTCCTACAATGAGCAGTTCTTC. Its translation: CASSPRTVTSSYNEQFF.

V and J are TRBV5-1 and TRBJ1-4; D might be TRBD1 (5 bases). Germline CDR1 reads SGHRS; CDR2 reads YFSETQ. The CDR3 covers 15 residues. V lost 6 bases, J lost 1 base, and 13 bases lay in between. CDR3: CASTEGGGTNEKLFF. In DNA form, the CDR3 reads TGCGCCAGCACCGAAGGTGGGGGAACTAATGAAAAACTGTTTTTT.

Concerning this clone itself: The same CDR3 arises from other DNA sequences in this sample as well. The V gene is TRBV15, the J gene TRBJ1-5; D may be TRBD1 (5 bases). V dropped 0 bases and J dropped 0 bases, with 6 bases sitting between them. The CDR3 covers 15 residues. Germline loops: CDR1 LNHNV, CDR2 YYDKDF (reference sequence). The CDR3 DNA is TGTGCCACCAGCAGAGATGGGGGTAGCAATCAGCCCCAGCATTTT. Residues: CATSRDGGSNQPQHF.

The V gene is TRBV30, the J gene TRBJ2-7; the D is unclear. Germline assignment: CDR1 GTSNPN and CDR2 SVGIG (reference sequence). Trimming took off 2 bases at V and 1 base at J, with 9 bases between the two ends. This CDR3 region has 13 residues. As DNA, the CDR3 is TGTGCCTGGAGTAGGCAGATTTCCTACGAGCAGTACTTC. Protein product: CAWSRQISYEQYF. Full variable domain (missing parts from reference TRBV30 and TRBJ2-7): SQTIHQWPATLVQPVGSPLSLECTVEGTSNPNLYWYRQAAGRGLQLLFYSVGIGQISSEVPQNLSASRPQDRQFILSSKKLLLSDSGFYLCAWSRQISYEQYFGPGTRLTVT.

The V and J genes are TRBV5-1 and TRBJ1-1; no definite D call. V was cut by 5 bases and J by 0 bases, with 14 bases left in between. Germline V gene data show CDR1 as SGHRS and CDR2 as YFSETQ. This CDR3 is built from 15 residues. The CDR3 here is CASSPGLFMNTEAFF. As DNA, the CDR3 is TGCGCCAGCAGTCCCGGTCTTTTTATGAACACTGAAGCTTTCTTT.

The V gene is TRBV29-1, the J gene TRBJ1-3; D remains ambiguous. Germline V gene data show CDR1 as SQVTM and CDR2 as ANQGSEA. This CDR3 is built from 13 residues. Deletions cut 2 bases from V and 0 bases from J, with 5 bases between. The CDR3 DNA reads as TGCAGCGTTGAATCAAACTCTGGAAACACCATATATTTT. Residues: CSVESNSGNTIYF.

The CDR3 sequence: CASSLATQRVGEKLFF. CDR3 bases: TGTGCCAGCAGCTTAGCCACCCAACGGGTTGGTGAAAAACTGTTTTTT. The V gene is TRBV7-9, the J gene TRBJ1-4; D uncertain. The CDR3 runs to 16 residues. The V gene lost 0 bases and the J gene lost 7 bases, with 15 bases spanning the gap. Germline V CDR1 and CDR2: SEHNR, FQNEAQ (reference sequence). Filled out from reference TRBV7-9 and TRBJ1-4, the complete variable domain reads DTGVSQNPRHKITKRGQNVTFRCDPISEHNRLYWYRQTLGQGPEFLTYFQNEAQLEKSRLLSDRFSAERPKGSFSTLEIQRTEQGDSAMYLCASSLATQRVGEKLFFGSGTQLSVL.

The CDR3 DNA sequence: TGTGCCAGCAGCTTGGACCTTGATATACGCGAAGAAGCTTTCTTT. Its translation: CASSLDLDIREEAFF. The V and J genes are TRBV11-2 and TRBJ1-1; D gene uncertain. Deletions cut 3 bases from V and 8 bases from J, with 19 bases between. Germline CDR1 reads SGHAT; CDR2 reads FQNNGV. The CDR3 is 15 residues long. The entire variable domain, with the rest obtained from reference TRBV11-2 and TRBJ1-1, is as follows: EAGVAQSPRYKIIEKRQSVAFWCNPISGHATLYWYQQILGQGPKLLIQFQNNGVVDDSQLPKDRFSAERLKGVDSTLKIQPAKLEDSAVYLCASSLDLDIREEAFFGQGTRLTVV.

The CDR3 here is CASRLAGAYEQYF. The CDR3 DNA follows: TGTGCCAGCAGACTAGCGGGAGCCTACGAGCAGTACTTC. This sequence joins TRBV27 and TRBJ2-7, with 11 bases matching TRBD2. The length of the CDR3 is 13 residues. With V trimmed by 6 bases and J by 2 bases, 0 bases remained unmatched. Germline CDR1 reads MNHEY; CDR2 reads SMNVEV (reference sequence).

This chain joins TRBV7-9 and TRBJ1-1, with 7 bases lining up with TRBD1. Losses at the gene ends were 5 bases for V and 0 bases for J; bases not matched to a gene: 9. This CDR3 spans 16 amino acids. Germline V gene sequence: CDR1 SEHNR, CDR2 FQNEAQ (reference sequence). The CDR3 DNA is TGTGCCAGCAGCCCCAGGGACAGAGAATTGAACACTGAAGCTTTCTTT. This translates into CASSPRDRELNTEAFF.

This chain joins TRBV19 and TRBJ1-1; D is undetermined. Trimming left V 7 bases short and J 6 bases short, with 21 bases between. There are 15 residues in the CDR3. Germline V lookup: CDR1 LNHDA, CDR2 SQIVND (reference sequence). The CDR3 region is CASNGLLSGGAEAFF. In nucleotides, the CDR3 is TGTGCCAGTAACGGCCTCTTAAGCGGCGGGGCTGAAGCTTTCTTT.

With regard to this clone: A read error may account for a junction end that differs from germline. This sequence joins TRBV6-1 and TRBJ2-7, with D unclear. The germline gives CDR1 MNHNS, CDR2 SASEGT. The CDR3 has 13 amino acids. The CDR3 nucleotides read TGTGCCAGCAGTGAGCAGTTATCCTACGATCAGTACTTC. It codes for CASSEQLSYDQYF.

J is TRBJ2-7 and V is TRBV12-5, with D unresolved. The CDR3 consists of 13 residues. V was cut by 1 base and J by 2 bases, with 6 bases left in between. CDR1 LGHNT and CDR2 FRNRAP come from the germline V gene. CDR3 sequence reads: CASGLGGTYEQYF. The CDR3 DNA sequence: TGTGCTAGTGGTTTGGGGGGTACCTACGAGCAGTACTTC.